The 29 T cell receptor beta chains presented below share a single source sample, sequenced in a study of patients and donors after allogeneic stem cell transplantation. TCRdb used MiXCR to reprocess the RT-PCR reads, holding one entry per CDR3 protein. The sample contains under 200,000 distinct CDR3 sequences, about 29% of which appear only once. The sample consisted of blood, either unsorted or a sorted T cell fraction (not recorded which). Receptors originate from a human donor who was either an allogeneic HSCT recipient or a stem cell or donor lymphocyte infusion donor (not recorded which). It is not recorded whose cells these are; they may come from a transplant donor.

Sample share makes this clonotype medium-sized. V usage is TRBV5-1 and J usage is TRBJ1-1; a weak D match, TRBD1 (5 bases). The CDR3 totals 16 residues. Trimming left V 5 bases short and J 0 bases short, with 17 bases between. Germline-derived CDR1 and CDR2 are SGHRS and YFSETQ. In nucleotides, the CDR3 is TGCGCCAGCAGAGAACAGGCGCAGGTCATGAACACTGAAGCTTTCTTT. Its translation: CASREQAQVMNTEAFF.

The chain uses TRBV5-1 and TRBJ2-7; a possible D gene is TRBD1 (5 bases). Per germline, CDR1 SGHRS and CDR2 YFSETQ. The CDR3 contains 16 residues. The V gene lost 0 bases and the J gene lost 2 bases, with 15 bases spanning the gap. DNA of the CDR3: TGCGCCAGCAGCTTGGATGGGGCCACCCTTACCTACGAGCAGTACTTC. Protein product: CASSLDGATLTYEQYF.

The chain combines TRBV6-4 with TRBJ2-1; the D gene is possibly TRBD2 (5 bases). Trimming pared 2 bases from V and 2 bases from J, leaving 7 bases between. The germline V gene has CDR1 MRHNA and CDR2 SNTAGT. The CDR3 extends over 14 amino acids. In DNA form, the CDR3 reads TGTGCCAGCAGTGACAGCGGACCCTACAATGAGCAGTTCTTC. It encodes CASSDSGPYNEQFF.

The J gene is TRBJ2-3, the V gene TRBV7-2, with D maybe TRBD2 (5 bases). CDR3 length: 13 amino acids. Germline V lookup: CDR1 SGHTA, CDR2 FQGNSA. V dropped 4 bases and J dropped 6 bases, with 11 bases sitting between them. The CDR3 spells CASSSRRADTQYF. The CDR3 bases are TGTGCCAGCAGCTCCCGGCGGGCGGATACGCAGTATTTT. Together with reference TRBV7-2 and TRBJ2-3, the CDR3 gives the full variable domain: GAGVSQSPSNKVTEKGKDVELRCDPISGHTALYWYRQSLGQGLEFLIYFQGNSAPDKSGLPSDRFSAERTGGSVSTLTIQRTQQEDSAVYLCASSSRRADTQYFGPGTRLTVL.

The genes are TRBV12-3 or TRBV12-4 and TRBJ2-2, with D perhaps TRBD2 (5 bases). This CDR3 is built from 14 residues. V was trimmed by 6 bases and J by 5 bases, leaving 13 bases between them. CDR3 residues: CASSDGLQTGELFF. CDR3 DNA sequence: TGTGCCAGCAGCGACGGACTGCAAACCGGGGAGCTGTTTTTT.

This clonotype showed up just a few times. The gene calls are TRBV12-3 or TRBV12-4 and TRBJ1-2; D possibly corresponds to TRBD1 (6 bases). The length of the CDR3 is 15 residues. Trimming pared 2 bases from V and 0 bases from J, leaving 10 bases between. The CDR3 DNA is TGTGCCAGCAGTTTACAGGGGACGGCTAACTATGGCTACACCTTC. Amino acids: CASSLQGTANYGYTF.

V and J are TRBV7-6 and TRBJ2-3; unclear D gene. The germline CDR1 and CDR2 sequences are SGHVS and FNYEAQ. The CDR3 extends over 14 amino acids. V lost 3 bases, J lost 1 base, and 8 bases lay in between. CDR3 in amino acids: CASSFTSGTDTQYF. CDR3 sequence (DNA): TGTGCCAGCAGCTTCACCAGCGGCACAGATACGCAGTATTTT. The whole variable domain, filled in from reference TRBV7-6 and TRBJ2-3, reads GAGVSQSPRYKVTKRGQDVALRCDPISGHVSLYWYRQALGQGPEFLTYFNYEAQQDKSGLPNDRFSAERPEGSISTLTIQRTEQRDSAMYRCASSFTSGTDTQYFGPGTRLTVL.

This clonotype was found a few times. The V call is TRBV27, the J call TRBJ2-5, with TRBD2 identical over 9 bases. CDR3 length: 15 residues. Trimming cost V 6 bases and J 5 bases; bases outside gene matches: 10. Per germline, CDR1 MNHEY and CDR2 SMNVEV (reference sequence). The CDR3 region has the DNA TGTGCCAGCAGGGGAGCGGGAGGTCCCGGGGAGACCCAGTACTTC. Protein: CASRGAGGPGETQYF.

This clonotype has only a few counts. The chain employs TRBV27 and TRBJ1-2, with 7 bases fitting TRBD1. There are 15 residues in the CDR3. CDR1 MNHEY and CDR2 SMNVEV come from the germline V gene (reference sequence). J was trimmed by 3 bases and V by 6 bases; bases with no gene match: 10. The CDR3 nucleotides are TGTGCCAGCAGCAGAGCCGGGACAGATCACTATGGCTACACCTTC. This sequence encodes CASSRAGTDHYGYTF.

The chain employs TRBV20-1 and TRBJ2-1; D perhaps matches TRBD1 (6 bases). The V gene's germline CDR1 is DFQATT and CDR2 SNEGSKA (reference sequence). This CDR3 comprises 17 residues. V shed 0 bases and J shed 3 bases, with 18 bases lying between them. CDR3 region: CSARDRSSGHYYNEQFF. CDR3 in DNA: TGCAGTGCTAGAGATCGCAGTTCGGGACACTACTACAATGAGCAGTTCTTC.

This clonotype was seen a handful of times. This rearrangement joins TRBV29-1 to TRBJ1-4; possibly TRBD1 for D (5 bases). The CDR3 runs to 13 residues. V lost 6 bases and J 4 bases, leaving 12 bases between the germline ends. From germline, CDR1 is SQVTM and CDR2 ANQGSEA. Here the CDR3 DNA reads TGCAGCGTAGCGAGACAGCTTAATGAAAAACTGTTTTTT. Its protein product is CSVARQLNEKLFF.

A few counts support this clonotype. This sequence joins TRBV12-3 or TRBV12-4 and TRBJ1-1; the D is unclear. The V end lost 2 bases, the J end lost 2 bases, and 9 bases lay between the germline ends. This CDR3 has 14 residues. CDR3: CASSLLAVNTEAFF. In DNA, the CDR3 is TGTGCCAGCAGTTTATTGGCAGTCAACACTGAAGCTTTCTTT.

The J gene is TRBJ1-4, the V gene TRBV12-3 or TRBV12-4; 7 bases are a match to TRBD1. V lost 6 bases to trimming and J lost 0 bases; unmatched junction nucleotides: 7. This CDR3 is 16 amino acids long. CDR3 region: CASRRDRAATNEKLFF. The CDR3 bases are TGTGCCAGCAGGAGGGACAGAGCTGCAACTAATGAAAAACTGTTTTTT.

J is TRBJ2-1 and V is TRBV9, with 8 positions matching TRBD2. Germline CDR1 SGDLS, CDR2 YYNGEE. The CDR3 has 14 residues. Trimming cost V 4 bases and J 7 bases; bases outside gene matches: 7. This CDR3 reads CASSSWTSSNEQFF. The DNA of the CDR3 is TGTGCCAGCAGCTCCTGGACTAGCTCGAATGAGCAGTTCTTC.

J is TRBJ1-1 and V is TRBV7-9; no definite D call. CDR1 SEHNR and CDR2 FQNEAQ come from the germline V gene (reference sequence). The V end was cut by 2 bases, the J end by 6 bases, with 10 bases between. This CDR3 contains 13 residues. This CDR3 reads CASSLSSGAEAFF. In DNA form, the CDR3 reads TGTGCCAGCAGCTTAAGTAGTGGCGCTGAAGCTTTCTTT.

This clonotype was found a few times. V and J are TRBV7-9 and TRBJ2-1; 11 bases are shared with TRBD2. V was clipped by 5 bases and J by 4 bases; unmatched bases: 4. CDR1 and CDR2 (germline): SEHNR, FQNEAQ (reference sequence). CDR3 size: 15 residues. CDR3 nucleotides: TGTGCCAGCAGCCCGGGACTAGCGGATTACAATGAGCAGTTCTTC. It translates to CASSPGLADYNEQFF.

The chain joins TRBV27 to TRBJ2-7; D call uncertain. The CDR3 is made up of 12 amino acids. The V gene's germline CDR1 is MNHEY and CDR2 SMNVEV (reference sequence). V was trimmed by 2 bases and J by 6 bases, leaving 8 bases between them. Here the CDR3 reads CASSLPGREQYF. Here the CDR3 DNA reads TGTGCCAGCAGTTTACCAGGCCGCGAGCAGTACTTC.

The chain is built from TRBV20-1 and TRBJ2-1; 8 bases are shared with TRBD2. Germline CDR1 DFQATT, CDR2 SNEGSKA (reference sequence). The CDR3 totals 16 residues. J gave up 4 bases and V 2 bases, and 10 bases lay outside the gene matches. CDR3 DNA: TGCAGTGCTAGACTTCGGGAGGGCGTTGTGTACAATGAGCAGTTCTTC. It translates to CSARLREGVVYNEQFF.

This clonotype was found a few times. The chain uses TRBV4-2 and TRBJ2-3; tentatively, D is TRBD2 (6 bases). Trimming removed 1 base from V and 1 base from J, with 12 bases in between. CDR3 length: 16 residues. Germline CDR1 and CDR2: LGHNA and YNFKEQ. The CDR3 is CASSQGAGGGTDTQYF. The CDR3 region has the DNA TGTGCCAGCAGCCAAGGTGCTGGCGGGGGCACAGATACGCAGTATTTT.

The chain has TRBV11-1 and TRBJ1-4; 10 positions agree with TRBD1. The V gene's germline CDR1 is SGHAT and CDR2 FQDESV (reference sequence). The CDR3 is 14 residues long. Germline trimming cut 5 bases from V and 8 bases from J; bases unmatched to any gene: 5. CDR3 residues: CASSRGQGGEKLFF. Written as DNA, the CDR3 is TGTGCCAGCAGCCGTGGACAGGGGGGAGAAAAACTGTTTTTT.

The chain recombines TRBV2 with TRBJ2-1; TRBD2 is a possible D gene (6 bases). The germline gives CDR1 SNHLY, CDR2 FYNNEI. There are 20 residues in the CDR3. The V end was cut by 1 base, the J end by 0 bases, with 22 bases between. CDR3 sequence reads: CASSEGAGGGPFFSYNEQFF. CDR3 coding DNA: TGTGCCAGCAGTGAAGGGGCCGGGGGAGGCCCTTTCTTCTCCTACAATGAGCAGTTCTTC.

The rearrangement uses TRBV29-1 and TRBJ2-3; D may be TRBD1 or TRBD2 (5 bases each). V lost 4 bases, J lost 12 bases, and 11 bases lay in between. Germline CDR1 and CDR2: SQVTM and ANQGSEA. This CDR3 is 10 amino acids long. The CDR3 coding sequence is TGCAGCGTTGTTGGGGGTGTCCAGTATTTT. Encoded protein: CSVVGGVQYF.

In this sample, this clonotype turned up a few times. The J gene is TRBJ1-5, the V gene TRBV5-1, with unresolved D. The CDR3 length is 15 residues. CDR1 is SGHRS, CDR2 YFSETQ, per germline. V lost 1 base, J lost 0 bases, and 8 bases lay in between. The DNA of the CDR3 is TGCGCCAGCAGCTTGAGCCCGGGTAGCAATCAGCCCCAGCATTTT. Its protein is CASSLSPGSNQPQHF.

This clonotype has more than one count but fewer than ten. The CDR3 bases are TGCAGTGCTAGCCTTGGACTAGCGGTTAGGGATGAGCAGTTCTTC. Translated: CSASLGLAVRDEQFF. The chain is built from TRBV20-1 and TRBJ2-1; TRBD2 agrees at 10 bases. This CDR3 is built from 15 residues. Germline CDR1 reads DFQATT; CDR2 reads SNEGSKA (reference sequence). V was pared by 3 bases and J by 8 bases, with 10 bases of the junction left unmatched.

The chain uses TRBV4-2 and TRBJ2-5; D unresolved. The germline V gene has CDR1 LGHNA and CDR2 YNFKEQ. Trimming removed 0 bases from V and 1 base from J, with 9 bases in between. The CDR3 is 15 residues long. In DNA form, the CDR3 reads TGTGCCAGCAGCCAAGATACCGAACCCCAAGAGACCCAGTACTTC. Protein product: CASSQDTEPQETQYF.

This clonotype was seen a few times. This chain connects TRBV27 to TRBJ2-7, with 10 bases lining up with TRBD2. Germline lookup yields CDR1 MNHEY and CDR2 SMNVEV (reference sequence). CDR3 length equals 15 residues. The trim removed 5 bases at V and 6 bases at J, leaving 10 bases unmatched. CDR3 in amino acids: CASSQKLAGEGEQYF. CDR3 DNA sequence: TGTGCCAGCAGTCAGAAGCTAGCGGGAGAAGGCGAGCAGTACTTC.

The chain links TRBV6-5 to TRBJ2-1, with 11 bases identical to TRBD2. V gave up 6 bases and J gave up 2 bases; unmatched junction bases: 3. Per the germline V gene, CDR1 is MNHEY and CDR2 is SVGAGI. The CDR3 extends over 15 amino acids. The CDR3 spells CASRVAGGTYNEQFF. CDR3 nucleotide sequence: TGTGCCAGCAGGGTAGCGGGAGGGACCTACAATGAGCAGTTCTTC.

The rearrangement joins TRBV12-3 or TRBV12-4 to TRBJ2-3, with 7 bases that match TRBD1. With V trimmed by 9 bases and J by 5 bases, 5 bases remained unmatched. The length of the CDR3 is 12 residues. CDR3 in DNA: TGTGCCAGTGGGACAGATGGAGATACGCAGTATTTT. Translating gives CASGTDGDTQYF.

The chain employs TRBV9 and TRBJ2-6; D ambiguous. Germline lookup yields CDR1 SGDLS and CDR2 YYNGEE. Trimming left V 0 bases short and J 2 bases short, with 9 bases between. CDR3 length equals 16 residues. In nucleotides, the CDR3 is TGTGCCAGCAGCGTAGCTTGGATTCCTGGGGCCAACGTCCTGACTTTC. It codes for CASSVAWIPGANVLTF.